The rows below give T cell receptor beta chains drawn from one sample of a study of blood T cell repertoires in COVID-19. Some clones are missing from TCRdb's copy, which holds only in-frame ones; the method was immunoSEQ multiplex PCR. This table holds about 130,000 clones, 84% found once. The material sequenced was peripheral blood. Receptor source: a man aged 60 to 69 with acute or convalescent COVID-19. The CDR3 runs from the conserved cysteine through the conserved F or W. The order of the fields is V gene, D gene, J gene, clone size, CDR3 DNA, CDR3 protein. D genes are given only for firm matches. Size tells how often a clone was seen (once, few, many) or the class of an expanded clone, and some rows leave it out.

TRBV9	.	TRBJ1-6	once	TGTGCCAGCAGCGTAGGAGCGAATTATTCACCCCTCCACTTT	CASSVGANYSPLHF
TRBV5-1	.	TRBJ1-2	.	TGCGCCAGCAGCTTGTTGCAGGGCTATGGCTACACCTTC	CASSLLQGYGYTF
TRBV19	.	TRBJ1-2	once	TGTGCCAGTAAGGTCCGGAGGGCCCCTCTTGGCTACACCTTC	CASKVRRAPLGYTF
TRBV19	.	TRBJ1-1	.	TGTGCCAGTAGTACCCAGGGCACGAACACTGAAGCTTTCTTT	CASSTQGTNTEAFF
TRBV6-1	.	TRBJ1-2	.	TGTGCCAGCAGTGAGGGCCTGGAGGTCTATGGCTACACCTTC	CASSEGLEVYGYTF
TRBV5-1	TRBD1	TRBJ2-7	.	TGCGCCAGCAGCTTGGTAGGGACAGGGGGCTACGAGCAGTACTTC	CASSLVGTGGYEQYF
TRBV7-6	.	TRBJ2-6	.	TGTGCCAGCAGCTTAGAAATGCAGGGGTTCTCTGGGGCCAACGTCCTGACTTTC	CASSLEMQGFSGANVLTF
TRBV5-1	TRBD2	TRBJ2-1	.	TGCGCCAGCAGCATACTAGCGGGGGCTGCCAATGAGCAGTTCTTC	CASSILAGAANEQFF
TRBV7-2	.	TRBJ1-2	.	TGTGCCAGCAGCTTAGGGGCAGGGATCTATGGCTACACCTTC	CASSLGAGIYGYTF
TRBV30	.	TRBJ2-7	once	TGTGCCTACGCACAGGGTAGAAACTACGAGCAGTACTTC	CAYAQGRNYEQYF
TRBV5-4	TRBD2	TRBJ2-5	.	TGTGCCAGCAGTATAGCGGGGGGATCAGAGACCCAGTACTTC	CASSIAGGSETQYF
TRBV10-3	.	TRBJ2-3	.	TGTGCCATCAGCCCGGGAGATACGCAGTATTTT	CAISPGDTQYF
TRBV2	TRBD2	TRBJ2-2	.	TGTGCCAGCAGACTAGCGGGTCACACCGGGGAGCTGTTTTTT	CASRLAGHTGELFF
TRBV3-1/TRBV3-2	TRBD1	TRBJ2-7	.	TGTGCCAGCAGCCAAGATGCGACAGGGGTCCGCGAGCAGTACTTC	CASSQDATGVREQYF
TRBV14	.	TRBJ2-3	.	TGTGCCAGCAGCCAAGATCGGGTTCTGTGGACGCAGTATTTT	CASSQDRVLWTQYF
TRBV20-1	TRBD2	TRBJ2-7	.	TGCAGTGCTAGTGCCGGGAGGGGCTACGAGCAGTACTTC	CSASAGRGYEQYF
TRBV24-1	TRBD1	TRBJ1-5	.	TGTGCCACCAGTGGGGCAGGGGGTGGCAATCAGCCCCAGCATTTT	CATSGAGGGNQPQHF
TRBV5-4	TRBD1	TRBJ2-5	.	TGTGCCAGCAGCTTAGACAGGGCCCAAGAGACCCAGTACTTC	CASSLDRAQETQYF
TRBV24-1	.	TRBJ2-5	.	TGTGCCACCAGTGTAAGGGCAGGGGGAGGAGAGACCCAGTACTTC	CATSVRAGGGETQYF
TRBV28	.	TRBJ2-5	few	TGTGCCAGCAGAAGGGGCCAAGAGACCCAGTACTTC	CASRRGQETQYF
TRBV19	TRBD2	TRBJ2-2	.	TGTGCCAGTAGTAATGGACTAGCGGGAAGCACCGGGGAGCTGTTTTTT	CASSNGLAGSTGELFF
TRBV14	.	TRBJ2-7	once	TGTGCCAGCAGCCAAGATCTTTCAGGGCGGAACTACTACGAGCAGTACTTC	CASSQDLSGRNYYEQYF
TRBV7-9	TRBD1	TRBJ2-5	.	TGTGCCAGCAGCCGTGGGGGACAGGGGACCCAAGAGACCCAGTACTTC	CASSRGGQGTQETQYF
TRBV6-6	TRBD1	TRBJ1-5	few	TGTGCCAGCACCCCATCCGGGACAGGGTATCAGCCCCAGCATTTT	CASTPSGTGYQPQHF
TRBV9	.	TRBJ1-1	.	TGTGCCAGCAGCGGTCCCCCGGACACTGAAGCTTTCTTT	CASSGPPDTEAFF
TRBV29-1	TRBD1	TRBJ2-7	.	TGCAGCGTAAGTGGACAGGGGGTATTCGAGCAGTACTTC	CSVSGQGVFEQYF
TRBV7-3	TRBD1	TRBJ2-6	.	TGTGCCAGCAACGCCGGGACAGGGGTTGGCGGGGCCAACGTCCTGACTTTC	CASNAGTGVGGANVLTF
TRBV5-5	TRBD1	TRBJ1-5	.	TGTGCCAGCAGACTAGGACAGGGCCTTCAGCCCCAGCATTTT	CASRLGQGLQPQHF
TRBV7-3	TRBD2	TRBJ2-1	.	TGTGCCAGCAGCTGGGGACTAGCGGCTTACAATGAGCAGTTCTTC	CASSWGLAAYNEQFF
TRBV25-1	.	TRBJ1-6	.	TGTGCCAGCAGGGCAGGGATCAATTCACCCCTCCACTTT	CASRAGINSPLHF
TRBV15	TRBD2	TRBJ2-1	.	TGTGCCACCAGCAGAGATCCTAGCGGGAGGGGGGATGAGCAGTTCTTC	CATSRDPSGRGDEQFF
TRBV30	TRBD1	TRBJ1-1	.	TGTGCCTGGAAGGCCAGGGGGTACACTGAAGCTTTCTTT	CAWKARGYTEAFF
TRBV5-6	.	TRBJ1-2	.	TGTGCCAGCAGCTTGGCGGCGGCCAGCTATGGCTACACCTTC	CASSLAAASYGYTF
TRBV5-1	TRBD1	TRBJ1-2	.	TGCGCCAGCAGCTCCCTTAGACAGGGGGGCTATGGCTACACCTTC	CASSSLRQGGYGYTF
TRBV2	.	TRBJ2-7	.	TGTGCCAGCTTATTTATTTCGGACGAGCAGTACTTC	CASLFISDEQYF
TRBV5-4	.	TRBJ2-2	.	TGTGCCAGCAGCCTAACCGGGACAAACACCGGGGAGCTGTTTTTT	CASSLTGTNTGELFF
TRBV19	TRBD2	TRBJ2-4	.	TGTGCCAGTAGCACGCGGGGACTAGCGGAATTCATAGCCAAAAACATTCAGTACTTC	CASSTRGLAEFIAKNIQYF